This T cell receptor (beta chain) was sequenced during a study of response to subunit inactivated influenza vaccine. A single record per CDR3 protein comes from TCRdb applying MiXCR to the RT-PCR reads. The profile shows 800,000 to 1,000,000 distinct CDR3 sequences, less than 25% of them singletons. The CDR3 is 15 residues long. V lost 1 base to trimming and J lost 7 bases; unmatched junction nucleotides: 5. Sequenced material: PBMCs from blood, taken 4 to 6 days after vaccination. The receptor was isolated from a man aged 45-65 years who received an inactivated influenza vaccine. V and J are TRBV12-3 or TRBV12-4 and TRBJ2-1; 9 bases are shared with TRBD2. The CDR3, as DNA: TGTGCCAGCAGTTTAGTAGCGGGGGCCTGGAATGAGCAGTTCTTC. Its translation is CASSLVAGAWNEQFF.